A single sample is the source of the 3 T cell receptor beta chains below, sequenced in a study of cytomegalovirus exposure and HLA in healthy donors. The PCR used 60 Vbeta and 13 Jbeta primers. The assay was immunoSEQ multiplex PCR, and TCRdb's table has in-frame clones only and misses some. In the table there are fewer than 80,000 clones, roughly four fifths of which are singletons. The sequencing input was PBMCs. These receptors originate from a woman in her sixties in good health and CMV-seropositive.

The CDR3 loop is CATSSGTVGNTIYF. For the CDR3, the DNA is TGTGCCACCAGCAGCGGGACAGTAGGAAACACCATATATTTT. The rearrangement joins TRBV15 to TRBJ1-3, with TRBD1 matching 7 bases. V was pared by 3 bases and J by 4 bases, with 3 bases of the junction left unmatched. The length of the CDR3 is 14 residues. Germline loops: CDR1 LNHNV, CDR2 YYDKDF (reference sequence).

For the CDR3, the DNA is TGCAGCGCGCCGGAGGCCCAAGAGACCCAGTACTTC. Translating gives CSAPEAQETQYF. The rearrangement joins TRBV29-1 to TRBJ2-5; TRBD2 might be the D (5 bases). The ends were cut back, 7 bases at V and 1 base at J, with 10 bases in the middle. The germline V gene has CDR1 SQVTM and CDR2 ANQGSEA. This CDR3 spans 12 amino acids.

The chain employs TRBV6-1 and TRBJ1-2; D remains unclear. The length of the CDR3 is 16 residues. In germline, CDR1 is MNHNS, CDR2 SASEGT. V dropped 1 base and J dropped 2 bases, with 14 bases sitting between them. The CDR3 region has the DNA TGTGCCAGCAGTGAAGGGACGGGGAGTAGCAACTATGGCTACACCTTC. Amino acid sequence: CASSEGTGSSNYGYTF.